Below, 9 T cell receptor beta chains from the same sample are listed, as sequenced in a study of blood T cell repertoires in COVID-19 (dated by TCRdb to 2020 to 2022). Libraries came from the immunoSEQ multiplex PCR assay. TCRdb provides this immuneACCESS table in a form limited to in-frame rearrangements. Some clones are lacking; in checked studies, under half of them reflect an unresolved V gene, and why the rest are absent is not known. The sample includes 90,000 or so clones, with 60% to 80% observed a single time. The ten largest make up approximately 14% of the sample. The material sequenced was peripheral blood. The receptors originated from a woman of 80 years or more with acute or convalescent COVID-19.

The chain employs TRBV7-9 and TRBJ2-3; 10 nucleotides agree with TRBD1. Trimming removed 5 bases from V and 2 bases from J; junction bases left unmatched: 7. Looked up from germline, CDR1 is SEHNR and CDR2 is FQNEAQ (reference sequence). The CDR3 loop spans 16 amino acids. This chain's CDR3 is CASSPRGTGATDTQYF. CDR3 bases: TGTGCCAGCAGCCCTCGTGGGACAGGGGCCACAGATACGCAGTATTTT.

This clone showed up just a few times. The CDR3: CASSSRQAMWGYTF. The CDR3 coding sequence is TGTGCCAGCAGTTCCAGGCAGGCTATGTGGGGCTACACCTTC. The chain joins TRBV28 to TRBJ1-2; D unclear. Germline V gene lookup returns CDR1 MDHEN and CDR2 SYDVKM. V was shortened by 4 bases and J by 8 bases, with 17 bases between the two germline ends. The CDR3 is 14 residues long.

The DNA for the CDR3 is TGTGCCAGCAGTTCCCACGGGACTCTGAGCTCCTACGAGCAGTACTTC. Translation gives CASSSHGTLSSYEQYF. The V and J genes are TRBV6-2 or TRBV6-3 and TRBJ2-7; D possibly corresponds to TRBD2 (6 bases). Germline V gene lookup returns CDR1 MNHEY and CDR2 SVGEGT. The CDR3 consists of 16 residues. V was trimmed by 4 bases and J by 0 bases, leaving 16 bases between them.

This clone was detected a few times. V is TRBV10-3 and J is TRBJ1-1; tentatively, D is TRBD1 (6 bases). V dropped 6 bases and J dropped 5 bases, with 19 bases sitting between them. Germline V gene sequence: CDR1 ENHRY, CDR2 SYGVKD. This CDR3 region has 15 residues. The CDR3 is CAISDHRESWTEAFF. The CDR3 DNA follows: TGTGCCATCAGCGACCACAGGGAAAGTTGGACTGAAGCTTTCTTT.

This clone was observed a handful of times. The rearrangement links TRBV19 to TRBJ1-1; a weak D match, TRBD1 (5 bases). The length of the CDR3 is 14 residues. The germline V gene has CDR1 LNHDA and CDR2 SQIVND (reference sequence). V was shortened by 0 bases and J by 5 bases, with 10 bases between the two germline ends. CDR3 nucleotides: TGTGCCAGTAGTATAGAGGGACTGGGGACTGAAGCTTTCTTT. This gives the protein CASSIEGLGTEAFF.

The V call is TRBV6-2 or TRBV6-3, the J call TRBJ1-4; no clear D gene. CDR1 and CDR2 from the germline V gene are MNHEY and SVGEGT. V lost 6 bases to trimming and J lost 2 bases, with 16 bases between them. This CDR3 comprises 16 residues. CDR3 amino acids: CASSNETWWTNEKLFF. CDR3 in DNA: TGTGCCAGCAGCAACGAAACTTGGTGGACTAATGAAAAACTGTTTTTT.

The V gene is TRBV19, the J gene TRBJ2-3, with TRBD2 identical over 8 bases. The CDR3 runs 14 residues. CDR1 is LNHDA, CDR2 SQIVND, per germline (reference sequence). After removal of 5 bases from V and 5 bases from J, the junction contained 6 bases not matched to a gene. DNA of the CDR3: TGTGCCAGTAGTCCCGGGACTAGGGGAGATACGCAGTATTTT. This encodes CASSPGTRGDTQYF.

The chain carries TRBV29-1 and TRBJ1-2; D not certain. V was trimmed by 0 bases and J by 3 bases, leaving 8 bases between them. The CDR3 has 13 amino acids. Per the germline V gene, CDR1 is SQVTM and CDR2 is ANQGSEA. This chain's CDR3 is CSVEDSAYYGYTF. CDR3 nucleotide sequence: TGCAGCGTTGAAGACAGCGCCTACTATGGCTACACCTTC.

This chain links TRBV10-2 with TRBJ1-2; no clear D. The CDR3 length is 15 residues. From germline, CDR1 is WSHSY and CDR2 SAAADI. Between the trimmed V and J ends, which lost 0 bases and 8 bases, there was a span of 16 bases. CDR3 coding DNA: TGCGCCAGCAGTGAGTCGAGTTATGAGGGTGGAGGCTACACCTTC. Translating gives CASSESSYEGGGYTF.